Detailed here is one T cell receptor beta chain. The CDR3 length is 13 residues. With V trimmed by 7 bases and J by 8 bases, 8 bases remained unmatched. Looked up from germline, CDR1 is SGHRS and CDR2 is YFSETQ. The data are from a study of blood T cell repertoires in COVID-19. Study background: Material from acute and convalescent COVID-19 was sourced from the United States, Italy and Spain. Sources were T cells, B-cell-depleted T cells, or PBMCs; the material itself was cDNA or gDNA.

As handled by the study authors: Reference gene primers were amplified, and this amplification served to estimate nucleated cell counts. Clones were read by immunoSEQ multiplex PCR, and TCRdb kept only the in-frame ones, dropping some. The V and J calls and clone size are taken from that table; D and trimming were inferred from the DNA. The data show about 280,000 clones, with 75% to 85% seen just once and roughly 4.6% held by the top ten. This receptor was identified in a man aged 50 or older with active or convalescent COVID-19. V usage is TRBV5-1 and J usage is TRBJ2-1; 8 bases map to TRBD1. Sequencing used peripheral blood. CDR3 residues: CASWTGNNYEQFF. For the CDR3, the DNA is TGCGCCAGCTGGACAGGGAATAACTATGAGCAGTTCTTC.